The source of this T cell receptor (beta chain) is a study of beta chain features in type 1 diabetes. The CDR3 is 14 residues long. The V gene's germline CDR1 is MNHEY and CDR2 SVGAGI. Trimming removed 5 bases from V and 0 bases from J, with 11 bases in between. A few counts support this clone. Antigen specificity is unknown. Study conclusions and caveats: High-TCR-expressing cells could be over-represented by cDNA sequencing.

Every bit of the isolated RNA underwent reverse transcription, so sequencing read expressed TCRB transcripts. The data were produced by immunoSEQ multiplex PCR, yet TCRdb's version contains in-frame clones alone and is incomplete. The repertoire holds 970,000 or so clones, roughly 15% seen once, with 0.02% to 0.025% in the top ten. Sequencing input: naive CD4+ T cells from blood. The chain recombines TRBV6-5 with TRBJ2-7; D possibly uses TRBD1 or TRBD2 (5 bases each). The clonotype comes from a woman between 18 and 30 years old in good health. The CDR3 nucleotides read TGTGCCAGCAGTGAAGGAGGACACTCCTACGAGCAGTACTTC. Translation gives CASSEGGHSYEQYF.